This TCR beta chain is drawn from a study of human T cells and chemical hapten exposure. Findings and caveats of the study: Among TCRs, those above 1 in 1000 frequency were unaffected by DPC sensitization.

This clonotype was counted at least ten times. Its antigen is as yet unknown. The template was total RNA from unfractionated whole blood. V was pared by 2 bases and J by 6 bases, with 14 bases between. This CDR3 has 14 amino acids. Via MiXCR, TCRdb re-called the 5' RACE reads, giving one row per CDR3 protein. The sample gives more than 140,000 distinct CDR3 sequences, around 4.1% of which show up once; over 1.1% is in the top ten. The chain is built from TRBV12-3 or TRBV12-4 and TRBJ2-7, with TRBD2 as a possible D gene (6 bases). This TCR was sampled from a female donor in good health. The chain's CDR3 is CASSLKEGYGEQYF. The CDR3 bases are TGTGCCAGCAGTTTAAAGGAGGGTTACGGCGAGCAGTACTTC.